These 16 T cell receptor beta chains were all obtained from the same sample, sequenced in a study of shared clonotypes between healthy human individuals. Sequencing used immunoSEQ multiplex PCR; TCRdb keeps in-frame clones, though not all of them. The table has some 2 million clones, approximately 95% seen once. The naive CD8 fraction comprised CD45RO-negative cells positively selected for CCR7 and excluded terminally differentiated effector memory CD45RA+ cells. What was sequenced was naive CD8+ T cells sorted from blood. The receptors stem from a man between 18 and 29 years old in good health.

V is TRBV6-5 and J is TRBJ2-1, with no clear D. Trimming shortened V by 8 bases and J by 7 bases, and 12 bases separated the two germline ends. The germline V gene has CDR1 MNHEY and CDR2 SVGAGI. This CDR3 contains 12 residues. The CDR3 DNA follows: TGTGCCAGCGGGTGGGGTAATAATGAGCAGTTCTTC. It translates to CASGWGNNEQFF.

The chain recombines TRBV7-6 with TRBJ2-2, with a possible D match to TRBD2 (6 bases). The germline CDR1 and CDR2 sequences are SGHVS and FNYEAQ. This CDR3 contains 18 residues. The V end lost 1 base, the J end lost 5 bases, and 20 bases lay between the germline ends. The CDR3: CASSLESRDSLSTGELFF. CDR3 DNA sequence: TGTGCCAGCAGCTTAGAGTCTCGGGACTCCCTCTCGACCGGGGAGCTGTTTTTT.

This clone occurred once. CDR3 amino acids: CASSLGQGRYQPQHF. In DNA, the CDR3 is TGTGCCAGCAGCCTAGGACAGGGGCGCTATCAGCCCCAGCATTTT. The chain joins TRBV7-2 to TRBJ1-5; TRBD1 aligns across 9 bases. Germline values: CDR1 SGHTA, CDR2 FQGNSA. J gave up 5 bases and V 5 bases, and 7 bases lay outside the gene matches. This CDR3 contains 15 residues.

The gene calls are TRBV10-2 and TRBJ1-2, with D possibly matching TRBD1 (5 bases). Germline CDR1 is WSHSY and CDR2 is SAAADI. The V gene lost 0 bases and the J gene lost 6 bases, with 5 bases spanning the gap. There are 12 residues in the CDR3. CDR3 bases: TGCGCCAGCAGTGAGTCAGGGGATGGCTACACCTTC. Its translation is CASSESGDGYTF.

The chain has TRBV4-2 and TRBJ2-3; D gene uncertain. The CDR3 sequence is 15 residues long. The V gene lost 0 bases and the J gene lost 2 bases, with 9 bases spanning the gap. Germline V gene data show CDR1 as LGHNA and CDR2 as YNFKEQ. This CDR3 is CASSQDNPSTDTQYF. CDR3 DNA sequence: TGTGCCAGCAGCCAAGATAACCCGTCCACAGATACGCAGTATTTT.

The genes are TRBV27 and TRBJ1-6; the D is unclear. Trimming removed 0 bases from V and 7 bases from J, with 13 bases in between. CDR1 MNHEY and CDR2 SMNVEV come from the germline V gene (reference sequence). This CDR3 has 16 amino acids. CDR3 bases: TGTGCCAGCAGTTTATCCCAGGTGGAAGGGAATTCACCCCTCCACTTT. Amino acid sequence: CASSLSQVEGNSPLHF.

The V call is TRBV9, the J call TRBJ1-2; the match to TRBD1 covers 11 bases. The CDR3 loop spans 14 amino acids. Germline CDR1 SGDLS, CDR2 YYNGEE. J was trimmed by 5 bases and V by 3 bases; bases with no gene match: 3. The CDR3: CASSGTGGGYGYTF. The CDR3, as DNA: TGTGCCAGCAGCGGGACAGGGGGCGGATATGGCTACACCTTC. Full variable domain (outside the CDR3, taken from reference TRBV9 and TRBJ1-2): DSGVTQTPKHLITATGQRVTLRCSPRSGDLSVYWYQQSLDQGLQFLIQYYNGEERAKGNILERFSAQQFPDLHSELNLSSLELGDSALYFCASSGTGGGYGYTFGSGTRLTVV.

Here the CDR3 reads CASSDRGSTGELFF. The CDR3 DNA reads as TGCGCCAGCAGTGATAGGGGTTCCACCGGGGAGCTGTTTTTT. The rearrangement uses TRBV10-1 and TRBJ2-2; D is possibly TRBD1 (5 bases). Trimming stripped 3 bases from V and 4 bases from J, with 9 bases between. The CDR3 is 14 residues long. In germline, CDR1 is WNHNN, CDR2 SYGVQD (reference sequence).

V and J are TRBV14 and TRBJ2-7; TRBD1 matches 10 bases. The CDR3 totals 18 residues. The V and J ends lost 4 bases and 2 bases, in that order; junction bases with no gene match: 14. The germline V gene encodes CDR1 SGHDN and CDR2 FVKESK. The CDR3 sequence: CASSLLFPGQGLAYEQYF. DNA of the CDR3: TGTGCCAGCAGCCTTCTGTTCCCGGGACAGGGGCTCGCCTACGAGCAGTACTTC.

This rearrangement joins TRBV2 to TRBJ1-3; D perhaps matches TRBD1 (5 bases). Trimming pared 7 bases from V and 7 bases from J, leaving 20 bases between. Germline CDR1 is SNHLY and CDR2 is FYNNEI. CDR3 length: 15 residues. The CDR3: CASTTDGTSGNTIYF. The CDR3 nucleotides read TGTGCCAGCACCACTGACGGGACCTCGGGGAACACCATATATTTT.

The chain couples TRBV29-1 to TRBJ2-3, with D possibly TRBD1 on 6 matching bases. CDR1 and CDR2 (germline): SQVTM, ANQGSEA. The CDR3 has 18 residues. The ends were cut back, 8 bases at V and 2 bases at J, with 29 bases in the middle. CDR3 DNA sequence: TGCAGCTCCATCGTGATTTCTCACAGGGCCCCCACCACAGATACGCAGTATTTT. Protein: CSSIVISHRAPTTDTQYF.

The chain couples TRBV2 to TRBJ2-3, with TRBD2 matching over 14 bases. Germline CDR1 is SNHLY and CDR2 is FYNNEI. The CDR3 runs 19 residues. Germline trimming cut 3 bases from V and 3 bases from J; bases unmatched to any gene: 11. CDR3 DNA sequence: TGTGCCAGCAGTGATAGACTAGCGGGAGGGCCTCGGTTAACAGATACGCAGTATTTT. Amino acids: CASSDRLAGGPRLTDTQYF.

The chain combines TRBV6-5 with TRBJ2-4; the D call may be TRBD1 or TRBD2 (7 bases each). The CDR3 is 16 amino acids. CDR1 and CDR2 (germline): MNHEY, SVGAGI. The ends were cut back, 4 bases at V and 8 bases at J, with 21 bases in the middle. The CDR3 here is CASSSPLLQGRDIQYF. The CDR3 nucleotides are TGTGCCAGCAGTTCCCCACTACTACAGGGGAGGGACATTCAGTACTTC.

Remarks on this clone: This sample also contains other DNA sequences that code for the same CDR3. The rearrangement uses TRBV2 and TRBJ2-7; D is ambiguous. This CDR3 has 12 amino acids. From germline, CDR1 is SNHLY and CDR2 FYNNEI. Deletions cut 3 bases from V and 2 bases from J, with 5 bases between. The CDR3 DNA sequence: TGTGCCAGCAGTGACGCCACCTACGAGCAGTACTTC. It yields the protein CASSDATYEQYF.

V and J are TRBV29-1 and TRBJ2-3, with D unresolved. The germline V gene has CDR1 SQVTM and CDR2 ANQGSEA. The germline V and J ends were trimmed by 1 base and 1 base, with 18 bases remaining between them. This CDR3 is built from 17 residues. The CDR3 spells CSVEGNIGVSGTDTQYF. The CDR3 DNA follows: TGCAGCGTTGAAGGCAATATCGGCGTCTCGGGCACAGATACGCAGTATTTT.

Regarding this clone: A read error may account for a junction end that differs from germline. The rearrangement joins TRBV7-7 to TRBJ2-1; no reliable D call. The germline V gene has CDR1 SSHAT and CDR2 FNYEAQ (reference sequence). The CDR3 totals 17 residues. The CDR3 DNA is TGTGCTAGCAGCTTAGTTACTGGCGCCGCGACCTACAATGAGCAGTTCTTC. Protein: CASSLVTGAATYNEQFF. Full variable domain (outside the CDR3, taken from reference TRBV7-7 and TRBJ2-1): GAGVSQSPRYKVTKRGQDVTLRCDPISSHATLYWYQQALGQGPEFLTYFNYEAQPDKSGLPSDRFSAERPEGSISTLTIQRTEQRDSAMYRCASSLVTGAATYNEQFFGPGTRLTVL.